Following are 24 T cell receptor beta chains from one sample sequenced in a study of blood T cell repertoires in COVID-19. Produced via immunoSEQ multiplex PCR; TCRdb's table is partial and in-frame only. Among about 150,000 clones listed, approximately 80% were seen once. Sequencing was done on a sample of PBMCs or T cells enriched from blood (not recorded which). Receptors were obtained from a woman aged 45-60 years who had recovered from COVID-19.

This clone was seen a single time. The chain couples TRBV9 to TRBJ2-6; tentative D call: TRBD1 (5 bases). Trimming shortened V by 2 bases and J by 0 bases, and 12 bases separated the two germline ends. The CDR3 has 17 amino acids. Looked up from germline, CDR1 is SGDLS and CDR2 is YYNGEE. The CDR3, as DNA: TGTGCCAGCAGCGTCCGACGCAGGGTCTCTGGGGCCAACGTCCTGACTTTC. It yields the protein CASSVRRRVSGANVLTF.

The CDR3 region is CASSSFPNTEAFF. The DNA for the CDR3 is TGTGCCAGCAGCTCTTTCCCGAACACTGAAGCTTTCTTT. V gene TRBV7-2 combines with J gene TRBJ1-1; no reliable D call. The germline CDR1 and CDR2 sequences are SGHTA and FQGNSA. V lost 4 bases, J lost 1 base, and 7 bases lay in between. CDR3 length equals 13 residues.

CDR3 protein: CASSLTPGGTQYF. CDR3 bases: TGTGCCAGCAGCTTAACGCCCGGGGGGACCCAGTACTTC. This chain links TRBV7-3 with TRBJ2-5, with D tentatively TRBD2 (6 bases). The germline V gene encodes CDR1 SGHTA and CDR2 FQGTGA. The CDR3 is 13 residues long. V lost 0 bases, J lost 7 bases, and 9 bases lay in between.

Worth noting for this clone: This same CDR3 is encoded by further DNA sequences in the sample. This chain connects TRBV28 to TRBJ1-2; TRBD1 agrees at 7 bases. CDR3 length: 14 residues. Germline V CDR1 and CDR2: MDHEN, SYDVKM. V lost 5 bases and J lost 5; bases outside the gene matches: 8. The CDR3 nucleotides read TGTGCCAGCAGTGGCCCGGGACAGATATATGGCTACACCTTC. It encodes CASSGPGQIYGYTF.

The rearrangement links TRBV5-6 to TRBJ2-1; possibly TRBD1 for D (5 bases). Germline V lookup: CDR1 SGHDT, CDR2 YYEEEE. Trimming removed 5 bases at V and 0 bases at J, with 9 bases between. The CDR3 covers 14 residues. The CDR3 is CASSQGISYNEQFF. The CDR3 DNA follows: TGTGCCAGCAGTCAGGGTATCTCCTACAATGAGCAGTTCTTC.

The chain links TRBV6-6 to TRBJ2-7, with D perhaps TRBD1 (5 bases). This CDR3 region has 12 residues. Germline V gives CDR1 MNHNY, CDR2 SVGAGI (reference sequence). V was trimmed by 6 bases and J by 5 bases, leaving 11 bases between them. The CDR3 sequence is CASRQGSHEQYF. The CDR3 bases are TGTGCCAGCAGGCAGGGCAGCCACGAGCAGTACTTC.

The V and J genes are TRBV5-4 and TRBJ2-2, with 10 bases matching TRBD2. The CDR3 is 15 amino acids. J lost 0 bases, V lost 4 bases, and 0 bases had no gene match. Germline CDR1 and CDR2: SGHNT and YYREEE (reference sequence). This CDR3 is CASSLAGANTGELFF. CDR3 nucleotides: TGTGCCAGCAGCCTAGCGGGGGCGAACACCGGGGAGCTGTTTTTT.

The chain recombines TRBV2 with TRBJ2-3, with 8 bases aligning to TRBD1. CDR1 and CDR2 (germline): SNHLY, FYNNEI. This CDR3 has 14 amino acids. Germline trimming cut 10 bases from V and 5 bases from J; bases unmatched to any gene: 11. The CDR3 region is CAIQPGQVIDTQYF. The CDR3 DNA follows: TGTGCCATCCAGCCGGGACAGGTGATAGATACGCAGTATTTT.

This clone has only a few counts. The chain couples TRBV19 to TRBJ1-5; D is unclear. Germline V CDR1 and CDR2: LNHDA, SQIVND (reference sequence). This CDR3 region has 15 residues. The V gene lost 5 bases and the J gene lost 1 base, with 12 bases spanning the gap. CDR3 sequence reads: CASSGGPWSNQPQHF. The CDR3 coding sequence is TGTGCCAGTAGTGGCGGCCCCTGGAGCAATCAGCCCCAGCATTTT.

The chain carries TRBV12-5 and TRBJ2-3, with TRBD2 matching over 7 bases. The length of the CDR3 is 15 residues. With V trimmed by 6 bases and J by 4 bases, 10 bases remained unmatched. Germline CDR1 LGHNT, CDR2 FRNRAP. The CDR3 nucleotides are TGTGCTAGTGGCCCCGGGCTAGCGGTGGCAGATACGCAGTATTTT. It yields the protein CASGPGLAVADTQYF.

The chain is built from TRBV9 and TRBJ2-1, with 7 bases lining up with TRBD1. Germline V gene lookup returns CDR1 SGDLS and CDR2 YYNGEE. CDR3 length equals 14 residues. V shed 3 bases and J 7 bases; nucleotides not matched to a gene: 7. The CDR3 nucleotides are TGTGCCAGCAGCGCGGGGACAGCCTCTAATGAGCAGTTCTTC. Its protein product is CASSAGTASNEQFF.

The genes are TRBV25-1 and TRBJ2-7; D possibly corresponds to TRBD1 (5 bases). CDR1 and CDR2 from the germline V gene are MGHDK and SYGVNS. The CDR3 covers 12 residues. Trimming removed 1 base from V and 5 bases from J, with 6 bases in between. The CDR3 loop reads CASSESGNEQYF. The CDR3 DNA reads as TGTGCCAGCAGTGAATCAGGGAACGAGCAGTACTTC.

The CDR3 protein is CASSIQQGAPDTIYF. The CDR3 DNA follows: TGTGCCAGCAGTATACAACAGGGGGCGCCGGACACCATATATTTT. The chain carries TRBV6-5 and TRBJ1-3, with TRBD1 matching over 9 bases. With V trimmed by 5 bases and J by 8 bases, 10 bases remained unmatched. The CDR3 consists of 15 residues. CDR1 and CDR2 (germline): MNHEY, SVGAGI.

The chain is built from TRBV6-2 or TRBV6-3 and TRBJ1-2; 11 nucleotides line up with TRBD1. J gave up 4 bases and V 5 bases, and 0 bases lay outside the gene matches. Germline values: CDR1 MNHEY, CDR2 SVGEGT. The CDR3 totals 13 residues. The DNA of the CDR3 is TGTGCCAGCAGTGGGACAGGGGGCTATGGCTACACCTTC. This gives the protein CASSGTGGYGYTF.

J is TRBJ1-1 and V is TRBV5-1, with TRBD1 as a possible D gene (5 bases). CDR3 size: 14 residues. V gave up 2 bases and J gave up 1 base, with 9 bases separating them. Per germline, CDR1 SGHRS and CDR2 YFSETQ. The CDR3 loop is CASSFQGPNTEAFF. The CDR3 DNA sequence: TGCGCCAGCAGCTTCCAGGGCCCGAACACTGAAGCTTTCTTT.

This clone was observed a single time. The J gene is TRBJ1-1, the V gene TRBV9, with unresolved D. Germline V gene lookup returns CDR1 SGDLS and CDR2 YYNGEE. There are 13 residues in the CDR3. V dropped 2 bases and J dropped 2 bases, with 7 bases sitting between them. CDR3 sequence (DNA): TGTGCCAGCAGCGTTCTGTTCAACACTGAAGCTTTCTTT. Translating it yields CASSVLFNTEAFF.

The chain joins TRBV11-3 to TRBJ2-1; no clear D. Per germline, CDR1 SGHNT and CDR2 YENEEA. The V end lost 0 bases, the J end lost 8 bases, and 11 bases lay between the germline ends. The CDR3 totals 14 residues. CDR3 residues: CASSLDSASHEQFF. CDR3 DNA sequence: TGTGCCAGCAGCTTAGATAGTGCTAGTCATGAGCAGTTCTTC.

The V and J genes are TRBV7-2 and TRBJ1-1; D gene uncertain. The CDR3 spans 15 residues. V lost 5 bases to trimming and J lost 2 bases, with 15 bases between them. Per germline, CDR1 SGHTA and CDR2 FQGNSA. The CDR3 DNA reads TGTGCCAGCAGCCCGCCCCTACAGATCAACACTGAAGCTTTCTTT. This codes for CASSPPLQINTEAFF. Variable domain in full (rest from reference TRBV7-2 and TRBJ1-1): GAGVSQSPSNKVTEKGKDVELRCDPISGHTALYWYRQSLGQGLEFLIYFQGNSAPDKSGLPSDRFSAERTGGSVSTLTIQRTQQEDSAVYLCASSPPLQINTEAFFGQGTRLTVV.

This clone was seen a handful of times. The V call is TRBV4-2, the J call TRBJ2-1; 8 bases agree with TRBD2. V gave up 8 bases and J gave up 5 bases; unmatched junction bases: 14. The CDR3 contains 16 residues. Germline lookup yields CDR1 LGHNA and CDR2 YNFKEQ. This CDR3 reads CASERSQRGTNNEQFF. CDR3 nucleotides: TGTGCCAGCGAGAGATCACAGCGGGGGACAAACAATGAGCAGTTCTTC.

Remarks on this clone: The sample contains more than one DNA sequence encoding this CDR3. CDR3 coding DNA: TGTGCCAGCAGCTCGGACAGTTATGGCTACACCTTC. It yields the protein CASSSDSYGYTF. The chain recombines TRBV7-9 with TRBJ1-2; TRBD1 is a possible D gene (6 bases). Germline CDR1 reads SEHNR; CDR2 reads FQNEAQ (reference sequence). This CDR3 spans 12 amino acids. With 4 bases removed from V and 5 bases from J, the gap between germline ends came to 8 bases.

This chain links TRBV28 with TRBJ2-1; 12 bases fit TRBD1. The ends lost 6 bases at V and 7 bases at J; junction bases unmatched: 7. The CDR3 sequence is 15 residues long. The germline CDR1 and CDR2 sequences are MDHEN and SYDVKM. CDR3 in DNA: TGTGCCAGCAGCCCCGGGACAGGGGGCATAAATGAGCAGTTCTTC. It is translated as CASSPGTGGINEQFF.

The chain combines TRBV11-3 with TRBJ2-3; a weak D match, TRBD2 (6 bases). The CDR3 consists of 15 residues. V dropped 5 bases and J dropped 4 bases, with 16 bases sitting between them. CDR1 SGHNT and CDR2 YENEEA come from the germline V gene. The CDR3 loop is CASSPIRLAPDTQYF. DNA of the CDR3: TGTGCCAGCAGCCCAATCCGGCTAGCGCCAGATACGCAGTATTTT.

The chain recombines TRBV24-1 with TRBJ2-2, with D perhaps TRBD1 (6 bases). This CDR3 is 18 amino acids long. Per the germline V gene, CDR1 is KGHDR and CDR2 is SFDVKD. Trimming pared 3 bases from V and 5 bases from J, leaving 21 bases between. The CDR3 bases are TGTGCCACCAGTGATCCTGGGACCACTCGAGGGGGTACCGGGGAGCTGTTTTTT. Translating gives CATSDPGTTRGGTGELFF.

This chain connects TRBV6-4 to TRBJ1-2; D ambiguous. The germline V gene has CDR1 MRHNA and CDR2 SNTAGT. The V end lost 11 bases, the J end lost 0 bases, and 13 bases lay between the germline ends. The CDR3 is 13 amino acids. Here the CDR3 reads CAPRRSANYGYTF. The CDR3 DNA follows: TGTGCCCCAAGGAGGAGCGCTAACTATGGCTACACCTTC.